The subject of this entry is one T cell receptor beta chain. The data originate from a study of T cells in tuberculosis. On the study more broadly: T cells were selected with CD1B tetramers loaded with glucose monomycolate.

Sequencing used immunoSEQ multiplex PCR; TCRdb keeps in-frame clones, though not all of them. Of around 50,000 clones in the sample, nearly 90% were seen once. Sorting used thawed, overnight-rested PBMC stained with anti-CD3, a viability dye and GMM-loaded CD1B tetramer. The lipid loaded on the CD1B tetramers was C32 glucose monomycolate from Rhodococcus equi. Tetramer-sorted PBMC had been CD14 monocyte-depleted before freezing. Each donor contributed 80,000 to 100,000 sorted tetramer-negative cells. This sequence originates from an adult woman with latent tuberculosis. Sequenced: CD1b-GMM tetramer-negative cells sorted from PBMCs.

CDR3: CASSPGSYSTETQYF. The CDR3 DNA is TGTGCCAGCAGCCCAGGGTCATACTCCACAGAGACCCAGTACTTC. The rearrangement joins TRBV7-9 to TRBJ2-5, with a tentative D call TRBD1 (5 bases). This CDR3 spans 15 amino acids. CDR1 and CDR2 (germline): SEHNR, FQNEAQ (reference sequence). The V end lost 5 bases, the J end lost 4 bases, and 17 bases lay between the germline ends.